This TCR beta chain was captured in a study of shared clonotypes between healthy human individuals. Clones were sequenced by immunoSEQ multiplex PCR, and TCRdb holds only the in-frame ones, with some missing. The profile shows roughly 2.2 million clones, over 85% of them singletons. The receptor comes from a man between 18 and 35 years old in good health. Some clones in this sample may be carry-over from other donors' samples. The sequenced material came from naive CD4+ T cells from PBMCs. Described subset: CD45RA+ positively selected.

The CDR3 protein is CASSPRAADTQYF. The CDR3 DNA reads as TGTGCCAGCAGCCCGCGGGCCGCAGATACGCAGTATTTT. The rearrangement links TRBV5-4 to TRBJ2-3, with D maybe TRBD2 (5 bases). The V gene's germline CDR1 is SGHNT and CDR2 YYREEE (reference sequence). This CDR3 spans 13 amino acids. V shed 4 bases and J shed 4 bases, with 10 bases lying between them.